This T cell receptor (beta chain) is drawn from a study of control samples from healthy donors and cancer patients. CDR3 length equals 14 residues. Germline V gene sequence: CDR1 SGHRS, CDR2 YFSETQ. V lost 4 bases and J lost 2, with 12 bases in between. The table came from immunoSEQ multiplex PCR; TCRdb's copy has only in-frame clones and leaves some out. The table includes approximately 130,000 clones, 87% detected once. V usage is TRBV5-1 and J usage is TRBJ1-1; D not resolved. The sequencing input was blood. The TCR comes from a middle-aged man in good health. The CDR3 reads CASSPNVGNTEAFF. CDR3 nucleotide sequence: TGCGCCAGCAGCCCCAACGTCGGAAACACTGAAGCTTTCTTT.